This T cell receptor beta chain was sequenced in a study of regulatory T cells in long-lasting Graves disease. This clonotype was counted only a few times. Arm-PCR of CDR3 regions and iRepertoire HTBI primers were used to build TCR beta libraries. TCRdb processed the multiplex PCR reads anew with MiXCR; each CDR3 protein has one entry. Among 350,000 to 550,000 distinct CDR3 sequences listed, approximately 14% were seen once. J lost 6 bases, V lost 6 bases, and 12 bases had no gene match. The CDR3 runs to 15 residues. CDR1 and CDR2 (germline): MDHEN, SYDVKM. The sample's time point: newly diagnosed GD, antithyroid drugs for less than 3 months. PBMC-derived RNA was used for the TCR library. Tubes containing EDTA received around 9.9 milliliters of drawn peripheral blood. These data also featured in a second study, about T cells in Graves' hyperthyroidism and ophthalmopathy. Per that paper: Orbital computed tomography, thyroid ultrasound, serum thyroxine and TRAb, and clinical symptoms together informed the diagnoses.

The specimen comprised peripheral blood mononuclear cells (PBMCs), sampled at new diagnosis, from a patient treated with antithyroid drugs. J is TRBJ2-3 and V is TRBV28, with TRBD1 matching over 7 bases. The sequence came from a woman in her forties or fifties with Graves disease. CDR3 protein: CASSTTGDLVDTQYF. The CDR3 DNA reads TGTGCCAGCAGCACAACAGGGGATTTAGTGGATACGCAGTATTTT.